The 30 T cell receptor beta chains in this list originate from one sample, sequenced in a study of cytomegalovirus exposure and HLA in healthy donors. This PCR relied on a set of 60 Vbeta primers and 13 Jbeta primers. Clones were sequenced by immunoSEQ multiplex PCR, and TCRdb holds only the in-frame ones, with some missing. Seen here are 130,000 to 150,000 clones, more than 80% observed once, and the top ten hold about 4.1%. The material sequenced was PBMCs. These receptors originate from a woman aged 35 to 49 in good health and CMV-seropositive.

The rearrangement links TRBV27 to TRBJ1-1; 7 bases match TRBD1. Per the germline V gene, CDR1 is MNHEY and CDR2 is SMNVEV (reference sequence). The length of the CDR3 is 15 residues. The V and J ends lost 8 bases and 1 base, in that order; junction bases with no gene match: 10. CDR3: CASGPLDRENTEAFF. The CDR3 nucleotides are TGTGCCAGCGGCCCTCTAGACAGGGAGAACACTGAAGCTTTCTTT.

V gene TRBV27 combines with J gene TRBJ1-4; a possible D gene is TRBD1 (5 bases). The V end was cut by 3 bases, the J end by 4 bases, with 18 bases between. The CDR3 totals 17 residues. Germline CDR1 is MNHEY and CDR2 is SMNVEV (reference sequence). This chain's CDR3 is CASSFTGLKLLNEKLFF. CDR3 DNA sequence: TGTGCCAGCAGTTTCACGGGACTCAAGTTACTTAATGAAAAACTGTTTTTT.

The V call is TRBV10-1, the J call TRBJ2-3; no clear D. Trimming stripped 4 bases from V and 0 bases from J, with 11 bases between. The CDR3 runs to 15 residues. CDR1 is WNHNN and CDR2 is SYGVQD in the germline V gene (reference sequence). CDR3 protein: CASSAGGSSTDTQYF. CDR3 coding DNA: TGCGCCAGCAGTGCCGGCGGATCTAGCACAGATACGCAGTATTTT.

This rearrangement joins TRBV27 to TRBJ1-5; unclear D gene. CDR3 length equals 17 residues. The V gene lost 5 bases and the J gene lost 11 bases, with 28 bases spanning the gap. Germline CDR1 and CDR2: MNHEY and SMNVEV (reference sequence). CDR3 nucleotide sequence: TGTGCCAGCAGTCCCCAGGCTCGAGGGTCCGGTGGAGGAGCCCAGCATTTT. Its translation: CASSPQARGSGGGAQHF.

The chain combines TRBV30 with TRBJ2-1; no reliable D call. Germline loops: CDR1 GTSNPN, CDR2 SVGIG (reference sequence). CDR3 length: 14 amino acids. V lost 2 bases, J lost 8 bases, and 16 bases lay in between. CDR3 coding DNA: TGTGCCTGGAGTCCCACATTTGGTTTCGATGAGCAGTTCTTC. Translated: CAWSPTFGFDEQFF.

The chain carries TRBV9 and TRBJ1-1, with a tentative D call TRBD1 (6 bases). Germline V lookup: CDR1 SGDLS, CDR2 YYNGEE. The CDR3 spans 13 residues. Trimming shortened V by 9 bases and J by 1 base, and 13 bases separated the two germline ends. This chain's CDR3 is CATARDTNTEAFF. CDR3 nucleotide sequence: TGTGCCACTGCCCGGGACACGAACACTGAAGCTTTCTTT.

This clone was found a few times. The chain carries TRBV7-9 and TRBJ1-4; tentative D call: TRBD1 (5 bases). V gave up 8 bases and J gave up 4 bases, with 17 bases separating them. Germline CDR1 SEHNR, CDR2 FQNEAQ (reference sequence). The CDR3 extends over 15 amino acids. The CDR3 sequence: CASRLGGGVNEKLFF. CDR3 DNA sequence: TGTGCCAGCCGCCTAGGCGGGGGGGTTAATGAAAAACTGTTTTTT.

In nucleotides, the CDR3 is TGTGCCAGCAGTTACTCGCGGGGGGCCCCCTACAATGAGCAGTTCTTC. It yields the protein CASSYSRGAPYNEQFF. This chain connects TRBV6-5 to TRBJ2-1, with 8 bases lining up with TRBD2. The CDR3 consists of 16 residues. The J segment lost 2 bases and the V segment lost 0 bases, leaving 3 bases of the junction unmatched. Per the germline V gene, CDR1 is MNHEY and CDR2 is SVGAGI.

The chain uses TRBV7-2 and TRBJ1-4; the D is unclear. V was trimmed by 5 bases and J by 7 bases, leaving 11 bases between them. Germline V gene data show CDR1 as SGHTA and CDR2 as FQGNSA. The CDR3 extends over 13 amino acids. The CDR3 is CASSQPGLEKLFF. DNA for the CDR3: TGTGCCAGCAGCCAACCGGGTCTTGAAAAACTGTTTTTT.

This rearrangement joins TRBV30 to TRBJ1-5, with 8 bases identical to TRBD1. CDR3 size: 14 residues. Per germline, CDR1 GTSNPN and CDR2 SVGIG (reference sequence). V gave up 0 bases and J gave up 5 bases; unmatched junction bases: 3. The CDR3 region has the DNA TGTGCCTGGAGTGTAGCAGGGGGCGATCAGCCCCAGCATTTT. Residues: CAWSVAGGDQPQHF.

The chain is built from TRBV6-1 and TRBJ2-3, with a possible D match to TRBD1 (6 bases). V gave up 4 bases and J gave up 4 bases, with 15 bases separating them. The CDR3 has 15 amino acids. CDR1 is MNHNS and CDR2 is SASEGT in the germline V gene. Here the CDR3 DNA reads TGTGCCAGCAGTGGCCTTCCGGACAGACCAGATACGCAGTATTTT. This encodes CASSGLPDRPDTQYF.

The gene calls are TRBV9 and TRBJ2-2; D gene ambiguous. There are 15 residues in the CDR3. Germline CDR1 is SGDLS and CDR2 is YYNGEE. Trimming cost V 0 bases and J 3 bases, with 9 bases left between them. Written as DNA, the CDR3 is TGTGCCAGCAGCGTAGTAGGAGTTGACACCGGGGAGCTGTTTTTT. Encoded protein: CASSVVGVDTGELFF.

J is TRBJ1-2 and V is TRBV28; 9 bases align to TRBD1. The germline gives CDR1 MDHEN, CDR2 SYDVKM. The CDR3 is 15 residues long. V lost 2 bases, J lost 8 bases, and 9 bases stayed unmatched. For the CDR3, the DNA is TGTGCCAGCAGTTTACACAGGGGGCGCCCCGGGGGCTACACCTTC. This codes for CASSLHRGRPGGYTF.

This chain uses TRBV20-1 with TRBJ2-2; maybe TRBD2 (5 bases). Germline V CDR1 and CDR2: DFQATT, SNEGSKA (reference sequence). V was cut by 6 bases and J by 8 bases, with 10 bases left in between. The CDR3 totals 11 residues. CDR3: CSAKTRGELFF. The CDR3 DNA reads as TGCAGTGCGAAAACTAGGGGGGAGCTGTTTTTT.

The CDR3 nucleotides are TGTGCCAGCGCGCACCCAGGGACTAGCGGGAGCTGGGTTAAGGAGACCCAGTACTTC. Encoded protein: CASAHPGTSGSWVKETQYF. J is TRBJ2-5 and V is TRBV27; TRBD2 agrees at 14 bases. From germline, CDR1 is MNHEY and CDR2 SMNVEV (reference sequence). The CDR3 is made up of 19 amino acids. The ends lost 8 bases at V and 5 bases at J; junction bases unmatched: 19.

The J gene is TRBJ1-2, the V gene TRBV4-1; no clear D. V was shortened by 1 base and J by 4 bases, with 7 bases between the two germline ends. The CDR3 has 13 residues. Germline assignment: CDR1 MGHRA and CDR2 YSYEKL. The CDR3 loop reads CASSQGSSYGYTF. CDR3 in DNA: TGCGCCAGCAGCCAAGGTAGTAGCTATGGCTACACCTTC.

This clone was picked up one time. The chain joins TRBV5-1 to TRBJ2-1, with 7 bases lining up with TRBD1. Losses at the gene ends were 4 bases for V and 4 bases for J; bases not matched to a gene: 8. CDR1 is SGHRS, CDR2 YFSETQ, per germline. CDR3 size: 15 residues. The CDR3 DNA reads as TGCGCCAGCAGCATAACCGGGACAGAGTACAATGAGCAGTTCTTC. Amino acid sequence: CASSITGTEYNEQFF.

This clone has only one observation. The V gene is TRBV9, the J gene TRBJ2-1, with 10 bases that match TRBD2. With 0 bases clipped from V and 7 bases from J, the junction kept 7 bases outside the gene matches. Germline V gene sequence: CDR1 SGDLS, CDR2 YYNGEE. This CDR3 region has 16 residues. Written as DNA, the CDR3 is TGTGCCAGCAGCGTAGGAGTCGGGACTAGCGTAAATGAGCAGTTCTTC. It yields the protein CASSVGVGTSVNEQFF.

The rearrangement joins TRBV11-2 to TRBJ2-1; 7 bases align to TRBD2. Germline lookup yields CDR1 SGHAT and CDR2 FQNNGV. The V segment lost 1 base and the J segment 10 bases; nucleotides outside the gene matches: 13. There are 16 residues in the CDR3. The CDR3 loop is CASSLVAQRGIREQFF. CDR3 bases: TGTGCCAGCAGCTTAGTAGCCCAGCGGGGTATACGGGAGCAGTTCTTC.

The gene calls are TRBV10-3 and TRBJ1-4, with 7 bases aligning to TRBD1. J lost 10 bases, V lost 4 bases, and 6 bases had no gene match. CDR3 length: 13 residues. Germline V gene data show CDR1 as ENHRY and CDR2 as SYGVKD. The CDR3 loop reads CAISGEQGGKLFF. CDR3 in DNA: TGTGCCATCAGTGGGGAGCAGGGGGGAAAACTGTTTTTT.

V gene TRBV7-2 combines with J gene TRBJ2-7; 11 nucleotides agree with TRBD2. Germline values: CDR1 SGHTA, CDR2 FQGNSA. The CDR3 consists of 14 residues. V trimming: 4 bases; J trimming: 7 bases; junction bases outside the gene matches: 6. The CDR3 region is CASSSLAGGGEQYF. CDR3 nucleotides: TGTGCCAGCAGCTCCCTAGCGGGAGGAGGGGAGCAGTACTTC.

V is TRBV25-1 and J is TRBJ2-5; possible D gene TRBD1, 6 bases. With 8 bases removed from V and 5 bases from J, the gap between germline ends came to 9 bases. Looked up from germline, CDR1 is MGHDK and CDR2 is SYGVNS. The CDR3 has 11 residues. CDR3 sequence (DNA): TGTGCCAGCCCGAGGGGGGAGACCCAGTACTTC. Translation gives CASPRGETQYF.

The V and J genes are TRBV7-2 and TRBJ2-3, with D perhaps TRBD2 (6 bases). The CDR3 extends over 17 amino acids. In germline, CDR1 is SGHTA, CDR2 FQGNSA. V lost 8 bases and J 0 bases, leaving 21 bases between the germline ends. Here the CDR3 reads CASRRGGERLSTDTQYF. In nucleotides, the CDR3 is TGTGCCAGCCGGAGGGGAGGTGAGAGACTCAGCACAGATACGCAGTATTTT.

This chain connects TRBV28 to TRBJ2-1, with 8 nucleotides matching TRBD1. The V segment lost 6 bases and the J segment 12 bases; nucleotides outside the gene matches: 22. Looked up from germline, CDR1 is MDHEN and CDR2 is SYDVKM. CDR3 length: 17 amino acids. CDR3 bases: TGTGCCAGCAGACCTTATTTCCCTCCAGGGGGCAAATGGACGCAGTTCTTC. It codes for CASRPYFPPGGKWTQFF. Full variable domain (missing parts from reference TRBV28 and TRBJ2-1): DVKVTQSSRYLVKRTGEKVFLECVQDMDHENMFWYRQDPGLGLRLIYFSYDVKMKEKGDIPEGYSVSREKKERFSLILESASTNQTSMYLCASRPYFPPGGKWTQFFGPGTRLTVL.

This chain connects TRBV2 to TRBJ1-2, with a tentative D call TRBD1 (5 bases). The CDR3 runs 14 residues. The V gene lost 4 bases and the J gene lost 7 bases, with 16 bases spanning the gap. CDR1 SNHLY and CDR2 FYNNEI come from the germline V gene. CDR3 nucleotide sequence: TGTGCCAGCAGTGTAGGGCAGGGAGGAGGTGGCTACACCTTC. Its protein is CASSVGQGGGGYTF.

The chain uses TRBV18 and TRBJ2-7, with 7 positions matching TRBD1. The CDR3 extends over 14 amino acids. The V gene's germline CDR1 is KGHSH and CDR2 LQKENI. Unmatched junction bases numbered 8, after V lost 2 bases and J lost 7 bases. CDR3 sequence (DNA): TGTGCCAGCTCACCAGGGGACAGTGGGCGGGAGCAGTACTTC. Translated, it gives CASSPGDSGREQYF.

The chain combines TRBV27 with TRBJ2-3; D unresolved. CDR3 length equals 15 residues. V gave up 4 bases and J gave up 6 bases, with 17 bases separating them. Germline CDR1 and CDR2: MNHEY and SMNVEV (reference sequence). The CDR3 DNA sequence: TGTGCCAGCAGTTCCATTACGCTACCTACGGATACGCAGTATTTT. Translation: CASSSITLPTDTQYF.

The chain employs TRBV7-3 and TRBJ2-2; 7 positions agree with TRBD2. This CDR3 spans 15 amino acids. Germline loops: CDR1 SGHTA, CDR2 FQGTGA. The junction had 8 bases not matched to a gene; V was cut back by 4 bases and J by 6 bases. CDR3 in DNA: TGTGCCAGCAGCTCCGCCGGGACTATGGCCGGGGAGCTGTTTTTT. This translates into CASSSAGTMAGELFF. The whole variable domain, filled in from reference TRBV7-3 and TRBJ2-2, reads GAGVSQTPSNKVTEKGKYVELRCDPISGHTALYWYRQSLGQGPEFLIYFQGTGAADDSGLPNDRFFAVRPEGSVSTLKIQRTERGDSAVYLCASSSAGTMAGELFFGEGSRLTVL.

This chain joins TRBV15 and TRBJ2-3; 8 bases line up with TRBD2. This CDR3 comprises 14 residues. Trimming removed 4 bases from V and 6 bases from J; junction bases left unmatched: 6. Germline V lookup: CDR1 LNHNV, CDR2 YYDKDF (reference sequence). The CDR3 region has the DNA TGTGCCACCAGCACCCTCCGGGGGGGGGATACGCAGTATTTT. Amino acid sequence: CATSTLRGGDTQYF.

The CDR3: CASSVGASLASDTQYF. The CDR3 DNA is TGTGCCAGCAGCGTAGGGGCTAGCCTGGCGTCGGATACGCAGTATTTT. This chain connects TRBV9 to TRBJ2-3, with D maybe TRBD2 (5 bases). The CDR3 has 16 residues. The germline gives CDR1 SGDLS, CDR2 YYNGEE. The V end was cut by 0 bases, the J end by 6 bases, with 17 bases between. Using reference TRBV9 and TRBJ2-3 for the parts outside the CDR3, the full variable domain is DSGVTQTPKHLITATGQRVTLRCSPRSGDLSVYWYQQSLDQGLQFLIQYYNGEERAKGNILERFSAQQFPDLHSELNLSSLELGDSALYFCASSVGASLASDTQYFGPGTRLTVL.